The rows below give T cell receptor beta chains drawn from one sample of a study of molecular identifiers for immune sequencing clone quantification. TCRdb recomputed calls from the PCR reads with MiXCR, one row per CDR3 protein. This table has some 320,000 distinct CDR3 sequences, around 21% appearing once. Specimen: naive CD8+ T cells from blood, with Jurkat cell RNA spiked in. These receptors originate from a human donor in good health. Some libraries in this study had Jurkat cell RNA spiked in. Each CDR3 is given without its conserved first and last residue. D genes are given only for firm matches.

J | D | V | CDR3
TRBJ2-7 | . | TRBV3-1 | ASSQDTASYEQY
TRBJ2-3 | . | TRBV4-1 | ASSQGAFTLAGTDTQY
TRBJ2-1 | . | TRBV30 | AWTSRDGFYNEQF
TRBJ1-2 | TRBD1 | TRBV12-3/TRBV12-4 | ASSPGGVGYT
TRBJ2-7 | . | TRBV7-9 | ASSSLAVYEQY
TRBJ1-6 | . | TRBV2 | ASKLDSSYNSPLH
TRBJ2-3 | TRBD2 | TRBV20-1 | SVGTSGTDTQY
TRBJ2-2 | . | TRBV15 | ATSREGENTGELF
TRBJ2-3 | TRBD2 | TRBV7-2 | ASSLTSGGFTDTQY
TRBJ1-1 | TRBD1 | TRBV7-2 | ASSPGTGGLMNTEAF
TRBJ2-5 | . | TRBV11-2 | ASSPDITQY
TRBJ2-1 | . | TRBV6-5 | ASSYDSIDYNEQF
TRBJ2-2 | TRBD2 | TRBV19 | ASGSGGANTGELF
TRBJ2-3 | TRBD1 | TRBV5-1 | ASSLGTASTDTQY
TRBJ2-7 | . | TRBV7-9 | ASSLVLAGAYLSPYEQY
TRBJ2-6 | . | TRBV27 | ASSWTATTSGANVLT
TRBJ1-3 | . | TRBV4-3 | ASSDDSMGNTIY
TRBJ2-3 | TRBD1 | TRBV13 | ASSWGDRSSTDTQY
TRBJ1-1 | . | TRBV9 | ASSAGTGFMNTEAF
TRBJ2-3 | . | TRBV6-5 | ASSYSGLPDTQY
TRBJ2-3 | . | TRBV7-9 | ASSPNLQGGPDTQY
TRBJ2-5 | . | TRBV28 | ASSLWVGQKQETQY
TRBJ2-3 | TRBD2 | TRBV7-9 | ASSLITSGSLDTQY
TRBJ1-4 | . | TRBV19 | ASSISGKLF
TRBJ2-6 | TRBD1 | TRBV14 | ASRRTGDSGANVLT
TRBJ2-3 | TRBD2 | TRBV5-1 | ASSTTSFATDTQY
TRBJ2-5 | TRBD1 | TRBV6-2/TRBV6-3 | ASSPSDRGPLGTQY
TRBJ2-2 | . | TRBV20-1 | GARDTSSYTGELF
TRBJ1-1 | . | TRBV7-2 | ASSLDGGRMNTEAF
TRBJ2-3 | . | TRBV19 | ASSTPGQPTDTQY
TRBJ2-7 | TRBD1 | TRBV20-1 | SARDTGGRSYEQY
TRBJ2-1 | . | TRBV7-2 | ASSFRVYGNEQF
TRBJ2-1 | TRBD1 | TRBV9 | ASSPLGTGGYNEQF
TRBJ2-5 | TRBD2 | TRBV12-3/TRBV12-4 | ASSLIAGEETQY
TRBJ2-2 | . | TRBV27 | ASRPIAQVANTGELF
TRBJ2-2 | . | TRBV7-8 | ASSLVLASNTGELF
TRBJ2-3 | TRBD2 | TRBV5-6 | ASSPGLAGGGTDTQY
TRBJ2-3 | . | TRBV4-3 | ASSQGLEKSTDTQY
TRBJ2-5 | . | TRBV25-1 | ASAGTGDVEETQY
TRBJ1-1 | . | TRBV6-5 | ASSYSTGLFTEAF
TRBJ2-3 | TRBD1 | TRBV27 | ASTRQGPRIDTQY
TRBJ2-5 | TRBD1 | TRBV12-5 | ASGLGTGDETQY
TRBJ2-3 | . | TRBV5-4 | ASSWYYSSDTQY
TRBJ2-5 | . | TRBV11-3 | ASSLKYSETQY
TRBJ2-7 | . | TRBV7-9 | ASSLWQGNEQH
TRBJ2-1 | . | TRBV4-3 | ASSQDRGPGLHEQF
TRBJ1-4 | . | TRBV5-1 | ASSLGDSEKLF
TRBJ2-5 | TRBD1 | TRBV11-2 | ASSTGQGAGETQY
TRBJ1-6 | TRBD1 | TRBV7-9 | ASSPGQGSSPLH
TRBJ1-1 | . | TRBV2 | ASSPGVNTEAF
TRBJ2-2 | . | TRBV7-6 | ASSLGGNTGELF
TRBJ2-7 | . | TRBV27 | ASSPDSSYEQC
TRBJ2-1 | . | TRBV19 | ASSKADEQF
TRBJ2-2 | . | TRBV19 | ASSIIGGTGELF
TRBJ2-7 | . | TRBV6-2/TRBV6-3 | ASSYESHEQY